Below, 20 T cell receptor beta chains from the same sample are listed, as sequenced in a study of cytomegalovirus exposure and HLA in healthy donors (dated by TCRdb to 2017 to 2019). Receptor amplification or capture employed the immunoSEQ multiplex PCR assay. The multiplex PCR relied on a mix of 60 forward primers for TCR Vbeta segments and 13 reverse primers for TCR Jbeta segments. Drawn from immuneACCESS, this table holds only the in-frame rearrangements with V and J called that TCRdb kept. Clones are partly lost; checked studies trace under half to an unresolved V gene and leave the rest unexplained. Across this sample there are about 130,000 clones, with 80% seen only once. Of the sample, about 2% falls within the top ten clones. The sample comprised PBMCs. The receptor source for this set is a man aged 25 to 40 in good health and CMV-seronegative.

This clone is a singleton in its sample. The chain has TRBV28 and TRBJ1-5; perhaps TRBD1 as D (6 bases). This CDR3 is 17 amino acids long. Germline CDR1 and CDR2: MDHEN and SYDVKM. V lost 6 bases to trimming and J lost 3 bases, with 21 bases between them. In nucleotides, the CDR3 is TGTGCCAGCAGCCACAACTATCGGACAGCCCTCAATCAGCCCCAGCATTTT. Its protein product is CASSHNYRTALNQPQHF.

The chain employs TRBV6-5 and TRBJ2-7, with 11 bases that match TRBD2. This CDR3 has 14 residues. With 5 bases clipped from V and 4 bases from J, the junction kept 4 bases outside the gene matches. Germline-derived CDR1 and CDR2 are MNHEY and SVGAGI. CDR3 region: CASSQTSGIYEQYF. The CDR3 nucleotides are TGTGCCAGCAGTCAGACTAGCGGGATTTACGAGCAGTACTTC.

The rearrangement uses TRBV28 and TRBJ1-2; weak D call: TRBD1 (6 bases). Germline values: CDR1 MDHEN, CDR2 SYDVKM. The length of the CDR3 is 13 residues. Between the trimmed V and J ends, which lost 6 bases and 8 bases, there was a span of 16 bases. CDR3 sequence: CASRDSVRGGYTF. CDR3 DNA sequence: TGTGCCAGCAGGGACAGTGTGAGGGGGGGCTACACCTTC.

V is TRBV30 and J is TRBJ2-7, with 8 bases fitting TRBD2. Losses at the gene ends were 1 base for V and 4 bases for J; bases not matched to a gene: 6. The CDR3 is 14 residues long. Germline V gene data show CDR1 as GTSNPN and CDR2 as SVGIG (reference sequence). CDR3 residues: CAWSGIAGRYEQYF. The CDR3 DNA follows: TGTGCCTGGAGTGGAATAGCGGGACGTTACGAGCAGTACTTC.

About this clone itself: A junction end diverges from the germline sequence, so it may reflect a read error. J is TRBJ2-7 and V is TRBV5-4, with 9 bases identical to TRBD1. The CDR3 contains 12 residues. Germline assignment: CDR1 SGHNT and CDR2 YYREEE (reference sequence). The CDR3 protein is CASSLAAGQGIF. The CDR3 DNA sequence: TGTGCCAGCAGCTTGGCGGCGGGACAGGGTATTTTC.

This clone was recorded a few times. The gene calls are TRBV7-2 and TRBJ2-3; 8 nucleotides line up with TRBD2. The junction had 14 bases not matched to a gene; V was cut back by 5 bases and J by 7 bases. The germline V gene encodes CDR1 SGHTA and CDR2 FQGNSA. The length of the CDR3 is 16 residues. The CDR3 sequence is CASSLRFSGSAHTQYF. CDR3 DNA: TGTGCCAGCAGCCTCCGGTTCAGCGGGAGCGCACATACGCAGTATTTT.

In DNA form, the CDR3 reads TGTGCCAGCAGTGTGTCAGGGGACAGGGGTCCCTACGAGCAGTACTTC. Translation: CASSVSGDRGPYEQYF. The chain is built from TRBV2 and TRBJ2-7, with 10 bases lining up with TRBD1. V was clipped by 4 bases and J by 2 bases; unmatched bases: 8. The germline gives CDR1 SNHLY, CDR2 FYNNEI. This CDR3 region has 16 residues.

This clone occurred a few times. CDR3: CAWRTGTGGNQPQHF. In nucleotides, the CDR3 is TGTGCCTGGAGAACCGGGACAGGGGGGAATCAGCCCCAGCATTTT. This chain joins TRBV30 and TRBJ1-5, with 11 bases fitting TRBD1. Per germline, CDR1 GTSNPN and CDR2 SVGIG (reference sequence). The CDR3 totals 15 residues. The J segment lost 4 bases and the V segment lost 3 bases, leaving 5 bases of the junction unmatched.

The genes are TRBV7-9 and TRBJ1-5, with a weak D call TRBD1 (5 bases). CDR3 length: 12 amino acids. V was cut by 4 bases and J by 7 bases, with 8 bases left in between. Germline CDR1 SEHNR, CDR2 FQNEAQ (reference sequence). CDR3 sequence (DNA): TGTGCCAGCAGCTCCCGGGGGCAGCCCCAGCATTTT. It is translated as CASSSRGQPQHF.

The rearrangement links TRBV30 to TRBJ1-1; D not certain. The germline V gene encodes CDR1 GTSNPN and CDR2 SVGIG (reference sequence). The CDR3 covers 11 residues. Trimming pared 2 bases from V and 4 bases from J, leaving 5 bases between. CDR3 bases: TGTGCCTGGAGTTCCTCCACTGAAGCTTTCTTT. Protein product: CAWSSSTEAFF.

There are a few counts of this clone. The chain employs TRBV10-3 and TRBJ1-5; D may be TRBD1 (5 bases). Germline V gives CDR1 ENHRY, CDR2 SYGVKD. This CDR3 contains 13 residues. Trimming cost V 10 bases and J 6 bases, with 16 bases left between them. The CDR3 loop is CATSGGAGQPQHF. CDR3 bases: TGTGCCACCTCAGGAGGGGCGGGTCAGCCCCAGCATTTT.

V usage is TRBV4-1 and J usage is TRBJ2-1; 8 positions match TRBD2. V trimming: 3 bases; J trimming: 9 bases; junction bases outside the gene matches: 10. In germline, CDR1 is MGHRA, CDR2 YSYEKL. This CDR3 is built from 15 residues. This chain's CDR3 is CASSHGPGLAFEQFF. CDR3 nucleotide sequence: TGCGCCAGCAGCCACGGTCCCGGACTAGCTTTTGAGCAGTTCTTC.

V gene TRBV11-3 combines with J gene TRBJ2-7, with a weak D call TRBD2 (6 bases). This CDR3 is built from 13 residues. With 5 bases removed from V and 0 bases from J, the gap between germline ends came to 8 bases. In germline, CDR1 is SGHNT, CDR2 YENEEA. The DNA for the CDR3 is TGTGCCAGCAGCCGGGAGCTCTCCTACGAGCAGTACTTC. Its translation is CASSRELSYEQYF. Filled out from reference TRBV11-3 and TRBJ2-7, the complete variable domain reads EAGVVQSPRYKIIEKKQPVAFWCNPISGHNTLYWYLQNLGQGPELLIRYENEEAVDDSQLPKDRFSAERLKGVDSTLKIQPAELGDSAVYLCASSRELSYEQYFGPGTRLTVT.

J is TRBJ1-1 and V is TRBV27; 9 bases are a match to TRBD1. CDR1 and CDR2 from the germline V gene are MNHEY and SMNVEV (reference sequence). The J segment lost 10 bases and the V segment lost 2 bases, leaving 5 bases of the junction unmatched. This CDR3 has 13 residues. DNA of the CDR3: TGTGCCAGCAGTTTAAGAGGGACAGGGCGAGCTTTCTTT. It translates to CASSLRGTGRAFF.

This chain links TRBV30 with TRBJ2-7, with 14 nucleotides matching TRBD2. Looked up from germline, CDR1 is GTSNPN and CDR2 is SVGIG (reference sequence). The J segment lost 4 bases and the V segment lost 4 bases, leaving 15 bases of the junction unmatched. The CDR3 is 18 amino acids. The CDR3 coding sequence is TGTGCCTGGAATCCGGTTGGGACTAGCGGGAGAAGGGGTTACGAGCAGTACTTC. It encodes CAWNPVGTSGRRGYEQYF. Drawing the rest from reference TRBV30 and TRBJ2-7, the complete variable domain is SQTIHQWPATLVQPVGSPLSLECTVEGTSNPNLYWYRQAAGRGLQLLFYSVGIGQISSEVPQNLSASRPQDRQFILSSKKLLLSDSGFYLCAWNPVGTSGRRGYEQYFGPGTRLTVT.

This chain links TRBV5-1 with TRBJ1-6, with 8 nucleotides matching TRBD1. Germline V lookup: CDR1 SGHRS, CDR2 YFSETQ. CDR3 length equals 16 residues. The junction had 12 bases not matched to a gene; V was cut back by 3 bases and J by 10 bases. CDR3 DNA sequence: TGCGCCAGCAGCTCCCACAGCGGGACAGGAATGTCACCCCTCCACTTT. This encodes CASSSHSGTGMSPLHF.

The V gene is TRBV29-1, the J gene TRBJ2-7; perhaps TRBD2 as D (6 bases). The CDR3 extends over 14 amino acids. In germline, CDR1 is SQVTM, CDR2 ANQGSEA. Trimming shortened V by 4 bases and J by 0 bases, and 13 bases separated the two germline ends. The CDR3 nucleotides are TGCAGCGTTGTAATATTCGGGAGCTCCTACGAGCAGTACTTC. Protein product: CSVVIFGSSYEQYF.

V usage is TRBV28 and J usage is TRBJ2-7; 9 bases agree with TRBD1. Germline CDR1 is MDHEN and CDR2 is SYDVKM. This CDR3 region has 14 residues. The trim removed 9 bases at V and 0 bases at J, leaving 6 bases unmatched. CDR3 amino acids: CASSLQGASYEQYF. The CDR3 DNA reads TGTGCCAGTTCCTTACAGGGGGCCTCCTACGAGCAGTACTTC.

This chain joins TRBV5-6 and TRBJ2-5, with 9 bases lining up with TRBD2. Germline CDR1 SGHDT, CDR2 YYEEEE. Trimming removed 3 bases from V and 7 bases from J; junction bases left unmatched: 7. The CDR3 consists of 14 residues. The CDR3 loop is CASSSGLASGTQYF. In nucleotides, the CDR3 is TGTGCCAGCAGCTCCGGACTAGCGAGTGGGACCCAGTACTTC.

This chain joins TRBV19 and TRBJ2-2; 9 bases are shared with TRBD2. Germline CDR1 is LNHDA and CDR2 is SQIVND (reference sequence). V lost 5 bases and J lost 1; bases outside the gene matches: 2. The CDR3 sequence is 15 residues long. Here the CDR3 DNA reads TGTGCCAGTAGTGAGACTAGCGGGAACACCGGGGAGCTGTTTTTT. This sequence encodes CASSETSGNTGELFF.